This T cell receptor beta chain came from a study of Graves' ophthalmopathy and Graves' hyperthyroidism. Study-level background: Hyperthyroidism was considered stable when no ophthalmopathy appeared within 18 months of follow-up.

CDR1 is SQVTM and CDR2 is ANQGSEA in the germline V gene. Trimming stripped 3 bases from V and 8 bases from J, with 10 bases between. The CDR3 is 11 residues long. RNA transcripts provided the template for amplifying TCR beta CDR3 regions. A first-round RT-PCR used HTBI primers, followed by a second-round multiplex PCR. One entry per CDR3 protein, called by TCRdb with MiXCR from the multiplex PCR reads. The data show around 520,000 distinct CDR3 sequences, with approximately 37% seen just once and around 4% held by the top ten. Study conclusions and caveats: The model flagged ophthalmopathy progression at about 71% sensitivity and less than 75% specificity. Most thyroid clonotypes expanded beyond 0.001 frequency were also found in blood.

As regards this clonotype: Its antigen is undetermined.

This TCR came from an adult man with Graves' hyperthyroidism. Sequencing was done on a sample of peripheral blood or thyroid tissue (not recorded which). V is TRBV29-1 and J is TRBJ1-2; the D is unclear. The CDR3 spells CSVERGSGYTF. CDR3 sequence (DNA): TGCAGCGTTGAGCGGGGTTCCGGCTACACCTTC.